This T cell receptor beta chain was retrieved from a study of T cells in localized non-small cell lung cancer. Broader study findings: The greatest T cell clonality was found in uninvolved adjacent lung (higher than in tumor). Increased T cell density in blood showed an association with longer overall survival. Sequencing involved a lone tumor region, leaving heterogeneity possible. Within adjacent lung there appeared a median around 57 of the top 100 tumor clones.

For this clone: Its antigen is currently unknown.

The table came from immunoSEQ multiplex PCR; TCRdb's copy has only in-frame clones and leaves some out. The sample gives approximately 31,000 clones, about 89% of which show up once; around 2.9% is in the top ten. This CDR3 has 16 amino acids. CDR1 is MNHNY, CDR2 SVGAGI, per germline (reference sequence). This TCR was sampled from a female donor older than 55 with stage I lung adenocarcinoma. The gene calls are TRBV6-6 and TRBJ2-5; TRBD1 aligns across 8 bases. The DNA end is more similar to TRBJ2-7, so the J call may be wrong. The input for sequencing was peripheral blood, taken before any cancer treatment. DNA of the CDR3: TGTGCCAGCAGTTCTACCGACAGGGGCCCTTTTTACGAGCAGTACTTC. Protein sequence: CASSSTDRGPFYEQYF.